This TCR beta chain came from a study of T cell repertoires in cytomegalovirus infection. V was cut by 6 bases and J by 7 bases, with 9 bases left in between. CDR1 and CDR2 from the germline V gene are SEHNR and FQNEAQ (reference sequence). CDR3 size: 11 residues. This clonotype showed up many times. Its antigen is currently unknown. A single record per CDR3 protein comes from TCRdb applying MiXCR to the reads. This sample has about a million distinct CDR3 sequences, with roughly a third found just once. V and J are TRBV7-9 and TRBJ1-1; D is undetermined. The sequencing here drew on cultured CD8+ T cells from PBMCs, taken from culture after CMV antigen stimulation. The clonotype comes from a human donor in good health (CMV status not recorded). Some clones in this sample may be carry-over from other donors' samples. CDR3 protein: CASSLYFEAFF. CDR3 in DNA: TGTGCCAGCAGTTTATATTTTGAAGCTTTCTTT.